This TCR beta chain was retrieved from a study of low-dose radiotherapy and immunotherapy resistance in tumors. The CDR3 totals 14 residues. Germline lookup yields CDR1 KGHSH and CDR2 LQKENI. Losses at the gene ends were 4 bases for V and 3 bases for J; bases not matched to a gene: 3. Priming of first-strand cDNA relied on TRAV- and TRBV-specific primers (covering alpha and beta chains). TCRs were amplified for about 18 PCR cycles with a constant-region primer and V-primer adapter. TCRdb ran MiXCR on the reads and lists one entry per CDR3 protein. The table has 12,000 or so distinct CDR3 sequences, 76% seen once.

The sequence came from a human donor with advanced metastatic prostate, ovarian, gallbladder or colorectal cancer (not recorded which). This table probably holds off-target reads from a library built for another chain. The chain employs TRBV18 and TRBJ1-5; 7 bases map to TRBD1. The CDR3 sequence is CASSQGQHNQPQHF. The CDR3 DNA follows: TGTGCCAGCTCACAGGGACAGCACAATCAGCCCCAGCATTTT.